This entry concerns a single T cell receptor (beta chain). Its antigen specificity is not known. No per-base quality is available; no much larger clone lies one base away. CD8 naive samples were obtained by positive selection for CCR7 among CD45RO-negative cells, yielding a CD45RA+CCR7+ population from which TemRA cells were excluded. The donors were healthy, HIV-negative adults with no recently reported acute infections or vaccinations. Every donor was a Caucasian adult living in Nashville, Tennessee, USA. After blood collection by leukapheresis, PBMCs were isolated using Ficoll-Histopaque density gradient centrifugation and then cryopreserved in the vapor phase of liquid nitrogen. Analytical flow cytometry was used to check the purity and quantity of each magnetically sorted T cell population. Each sorted fraction had its genomic DNA isolated and then quantified by UV absorbance on a Nanodrop 2000c.

This sample was taken from a study of shared clonotypes between healthy human individuals (dated by TCRdb to the early 2020s). Broadly, across the study: The cohort comprised two women and a few men aged 18 to 49 years. Blood TCR repertoires of a handful of healthy adults were deeply sequenced to estimate repertoire size and the extent of clonotype sharing between individuals. Per donor, three plates each were used for CD4 naive and CD4 memory, two for CD8 naive, and one for CD8 memory. Per donor, leukapheresis produced somewhere between about 0.8 and 9 billion PBMCs. Different laboratories and diverse techniques were used to prepare libraries and sequence TCR repertoires, to increase sequencing depth and limit assay-specific biases. What the authors observed across the whole study: Larger estimated clonotype richness was generally found for naive subsets than for memory subsets. Around 5.4% of naive CD4, around 4% of naive CD8, roughly 2.4% of memory CD4, and around 0.42% of memory CD8 clonotypes were shared across a few donors. Incomplete sequencing was indicated by rarefaction of sorted-subset datasets, despite the large sequencing depth. Sampling was restricted to blood, and TCR repertoires in tissues likely differ from the TCR repertoires found in blood. Compared with non-shared clonotypes, clonotypes shared by all four sorted-subset donors had higher generation probabilities. The genetic and exposure-history diversity represented was limited by the small number of donors. Pairwise subsampling led to the expectation that sequencing depth would affect the degree of clonotype sharing among donors.

Using the deep immunoSEQ assay, TCR CDR3 regions were amplified from genomic DNA by multiplex PCR. Extracted genomic DNA from each cell subset was distributed evenly across all wells of several immunoSEQ 96-well plates, and each plate was treated as a replicate. For sorted subsets, roughly 0.2 ug genomic DNA, equal to some 30,000 T cell genomes, was loaded into each replicate PCR. Purified libraries were quantified with a Qubit 3.0 fluorometer, sized on a Bioanalyzer 2100, and re-quantified with the KAPA Library Quantification kit. Every immunoSEQ 96-well plate was sequenced on a dedicated single-read 150-cycle Illumina NextSeq 550 flow cell. The paper's data handling went like this. Because the immunoSEQ output included only junctional sequences and no quality scores, the filtering could not be the same as the filtering used for full-length reads. Sequences were annotated with PyIR, a Python wrapper for IgBLAST v1.9, using IMGT germline references to assign V/J genes and CDR3. Reads with weak V/J assignments (E-value above 1e-6), missing CDR3, stop codons, out-of-frame junctions, or ambiguous translated residues were removed. V3J clonotypes were defined by identical inferred V gene, J gene, and CDR3 amino acid sequence. To compute the percentage overlap between repertoires, the number of shared unique clonotypes was divided by the size of the smaller repertoire. Three approaches were used to assess repertoire richness: RTK rarefaction, the Chao1 estimator, and Recon v2.1 estimates of unobserved clonotypes. Generation probabilities for all TCRbeta clonotypes obtained by the gDNA method from a handful of donors were computed using OLGA. Not all clones reach the TCRdb copy of this immuneACCESS table, which keeps in-frame sequences only. Checked studies attribute under half of the gap to unresolved V genes and leave the rest unexplained. That table supplies the V and J calls and clone size; D and trimming were determined from the DNA. This sample holds about 580,000 clones; 95% to 98% were observed only once. The ten largest make up 0.25% to 0.35% of the sample.

This receptor was taken from a man younger than 45 in good health. What was sequenced was naive CD8+ T cells sorted from blood. Taken with the paper, the label for cell subset or site translates to: CD45RA+CCR7+.

The DNA reads as follows: TGTGCCAGCAGCGTAGACGGGACTAGCTACAATGAGCAGTTCTTC. It encodes CASSVDGTSYNEQFF. This chain joins TRBV9 to TRBJ2-1; TRBD2 aligns with 8 central bases. Inclusive of the bounding cysteine and phenylalanine, the CDR3 is 15 residues long. Only the CDR3 portion is preserved as DNA: 45 bases, with reading frame beginning at the first base. CDR1 and CDR2, per the germline V gene, are SGDLS and YYNGEE. After removal of 0 bases from V and 3 bases from J, the junction retains 2 bases not matched to a gene.